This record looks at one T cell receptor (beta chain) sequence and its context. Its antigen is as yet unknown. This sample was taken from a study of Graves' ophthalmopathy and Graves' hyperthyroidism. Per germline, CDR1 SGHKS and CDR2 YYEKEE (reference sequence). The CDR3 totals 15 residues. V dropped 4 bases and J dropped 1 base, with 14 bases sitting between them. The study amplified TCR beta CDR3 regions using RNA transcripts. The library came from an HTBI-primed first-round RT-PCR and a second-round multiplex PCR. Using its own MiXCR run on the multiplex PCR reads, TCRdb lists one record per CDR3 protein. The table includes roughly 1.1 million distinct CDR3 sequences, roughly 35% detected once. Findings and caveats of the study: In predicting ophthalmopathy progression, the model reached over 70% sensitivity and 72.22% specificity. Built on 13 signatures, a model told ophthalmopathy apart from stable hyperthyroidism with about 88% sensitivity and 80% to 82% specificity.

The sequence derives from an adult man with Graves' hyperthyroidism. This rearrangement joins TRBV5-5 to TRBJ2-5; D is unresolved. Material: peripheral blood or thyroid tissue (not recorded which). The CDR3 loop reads CASSRRRSGQETQYF. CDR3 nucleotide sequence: TGTGCCAGCAGCCGTAGAAGGTCGGGCCAAGAGACCCAGTACTTC.